This TCR beta chain derives from a study of blood T cell repertoires in COVID-19. Patients at the Seattle site were enrolled during active infection and followed longitudinally. CDR3 length: 15 amino acids. Deletions cut 2 bases from V and 6 bases from J, with 16 bases between. From germline, CDR1 is ENHRY and CDR2 SYGVKD. Some clones are missing from TCRdb's copy, which holds only in-frame ones; the method was immunoSEQ multiplex PCR. In the table there are 90,000 to 100,000 clones, more than 70% of which are singletons. This receptor was identified in a man over 45 with COVID-19, enrolled during active disease. V and J are TRBV10-3 and TRBJ2-5, with a weak D call TRBD1 (5 bases). Sequences were obtained from peripheral blood. The CDR3 DNA is TGTGCCATCAGTGAGCCGGCAGGGTTAGGGCAGACCCAGTACTTC. It is translated as CAISEPAGLGQTQYF.